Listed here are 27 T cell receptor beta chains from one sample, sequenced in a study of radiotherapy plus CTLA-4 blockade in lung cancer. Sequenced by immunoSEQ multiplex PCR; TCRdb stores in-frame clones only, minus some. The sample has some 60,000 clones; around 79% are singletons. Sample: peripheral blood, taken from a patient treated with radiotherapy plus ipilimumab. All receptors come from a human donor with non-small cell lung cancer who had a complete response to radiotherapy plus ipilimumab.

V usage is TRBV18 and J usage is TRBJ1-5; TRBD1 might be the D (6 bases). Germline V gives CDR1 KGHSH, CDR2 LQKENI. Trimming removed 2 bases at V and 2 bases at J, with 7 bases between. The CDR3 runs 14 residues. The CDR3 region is CASSPKGGNQPQHF. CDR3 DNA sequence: TGTGCCAGCTCACCAAAGGGGGGCAATCAGCCCCAGCATTTT.

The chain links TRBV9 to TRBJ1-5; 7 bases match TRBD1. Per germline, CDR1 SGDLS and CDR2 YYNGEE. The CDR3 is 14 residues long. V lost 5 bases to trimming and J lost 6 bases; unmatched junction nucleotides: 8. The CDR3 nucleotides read TGTGCCAGCAGTGAGGACAGGCTCGGTCAGCCCCAGCATTTT. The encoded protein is CASSEDRLGQPQHF.

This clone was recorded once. CDR3 amino acids: CSVGAPHFNEQFF. The CDR3 coding sequence is TGCAGCGTTGGTGCCCCCCACTTTAATGAGCAGTTCTTC. This chain uses TRBV29-1 with TRBJ2-1; D is uncertain. Germline V gene sequence: CDR1 SQVTM, CDR2 ANQGSEA. The V gene lost 4 bases and the J gene lost 7 bases, with 14 bases spanning the gap. The CDR3 extends over 13 amino acids.

This CDR3 is CASSLQAGANTGELFF. CDR3 DNA sequence: TGCGCCAGCAGCTTACAGGCGGGAGCGAACACCGGGGAGCTGTTTTTT. The J gene is TRBJ2-2, the V gene TRBV5-1, with 7 nucleotides matching TRBD2. CDR3 length: 16 amino acids. The germline gives CDR1 SGHRS, CDR2 YFSETQ. Unmatched junction bases numbered 4, after V lost 2 bases and J lost 0 bases.

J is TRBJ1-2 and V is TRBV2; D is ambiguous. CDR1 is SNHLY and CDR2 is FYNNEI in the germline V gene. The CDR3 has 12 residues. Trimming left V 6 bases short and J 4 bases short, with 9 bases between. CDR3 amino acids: CASRRLGYGYTF. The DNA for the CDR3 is TGTGCCAGCAGACGCCTAGGCTATGGCTACACCTTC.

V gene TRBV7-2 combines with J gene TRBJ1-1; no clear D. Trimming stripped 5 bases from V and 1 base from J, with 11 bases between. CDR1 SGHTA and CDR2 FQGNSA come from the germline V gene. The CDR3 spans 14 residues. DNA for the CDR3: TGTGCCAGCAGCCAAGACACTGAGAACACTGAAGCTTTCTTT. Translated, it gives CASSQDTENTEAFF.

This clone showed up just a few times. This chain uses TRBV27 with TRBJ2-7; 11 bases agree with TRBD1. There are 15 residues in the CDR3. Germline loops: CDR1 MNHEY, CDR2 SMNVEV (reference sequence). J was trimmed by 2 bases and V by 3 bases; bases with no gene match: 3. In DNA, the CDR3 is TGTGCCAGCAGTTTTCTGGACAGGGGGCCCTACGAGCAGTACTTC. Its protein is CASSFLDRGPYEQYF.

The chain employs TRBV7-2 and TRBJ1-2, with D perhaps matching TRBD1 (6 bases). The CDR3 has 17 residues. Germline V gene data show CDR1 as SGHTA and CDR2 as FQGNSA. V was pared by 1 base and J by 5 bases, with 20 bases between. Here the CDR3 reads CASSLGFVSGGGYGYTF. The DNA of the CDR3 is TGTGCCAGCAGCTTAGGTTTTGTTTCGGGGGGCGGGTATGGCTACACCTTC.

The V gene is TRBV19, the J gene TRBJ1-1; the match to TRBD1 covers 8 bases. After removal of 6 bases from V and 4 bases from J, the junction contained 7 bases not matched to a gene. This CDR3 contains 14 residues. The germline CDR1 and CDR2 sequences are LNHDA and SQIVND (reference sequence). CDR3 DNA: TGTGCCAGTAGGCAACAGGGGGGTAGCACTGAAGCTTTCTTT. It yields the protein CASRQQGGSTEAFF.

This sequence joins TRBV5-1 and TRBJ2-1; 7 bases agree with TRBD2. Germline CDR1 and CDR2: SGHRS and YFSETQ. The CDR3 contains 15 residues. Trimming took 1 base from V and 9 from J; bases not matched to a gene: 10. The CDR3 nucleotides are TGCGCCAGCAGCTTGACCGCGGGAGATTCAGGTGAGCAGTTCTTC. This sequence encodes CASSLTAGDSGEQFF.

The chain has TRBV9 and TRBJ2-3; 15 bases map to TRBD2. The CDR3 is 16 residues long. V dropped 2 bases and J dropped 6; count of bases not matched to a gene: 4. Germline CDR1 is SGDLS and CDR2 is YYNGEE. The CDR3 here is CASSVGLAGGPDTQYF. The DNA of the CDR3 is TGTGCCAGCAGCGTCGGACTAGCGGGAGGGCCGGATACGCAGTATTTT.

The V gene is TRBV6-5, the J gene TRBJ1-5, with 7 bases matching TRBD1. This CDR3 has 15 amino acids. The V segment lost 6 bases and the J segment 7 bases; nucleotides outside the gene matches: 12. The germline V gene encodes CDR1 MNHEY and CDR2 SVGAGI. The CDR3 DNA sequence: TGTGCCAGCAGCTCGACAGGGTCCGGTAGCCAGCCCCAGCATTTT. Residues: CASSSTGSGSQPQHF.

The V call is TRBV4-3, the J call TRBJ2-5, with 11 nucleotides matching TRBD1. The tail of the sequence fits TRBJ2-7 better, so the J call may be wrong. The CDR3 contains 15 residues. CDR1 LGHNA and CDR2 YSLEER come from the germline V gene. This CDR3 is CASSHGTGGSYEQYF. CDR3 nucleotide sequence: TGCGCCAGCAGCCATGGGACAGGGGGCTCCTACGAGCAGTACTTC.

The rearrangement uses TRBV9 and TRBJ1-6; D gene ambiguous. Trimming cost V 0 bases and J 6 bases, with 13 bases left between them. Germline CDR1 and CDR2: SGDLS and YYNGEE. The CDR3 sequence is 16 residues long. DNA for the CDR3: TGTGCCAGCAGCGTAGGGCCCCGAAGCGCTAATTCACCCCTCCACTTT. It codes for CASSVGPRSANSPLHF.

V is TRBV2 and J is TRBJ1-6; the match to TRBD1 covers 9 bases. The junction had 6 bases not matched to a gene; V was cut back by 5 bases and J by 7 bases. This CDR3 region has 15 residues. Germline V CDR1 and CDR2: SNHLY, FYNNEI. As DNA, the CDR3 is TGTGCCAGCAGTACACAGGGGGCTCTGAATTCACCCCTCCACTTT. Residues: CASSTQGALNSPLHF.

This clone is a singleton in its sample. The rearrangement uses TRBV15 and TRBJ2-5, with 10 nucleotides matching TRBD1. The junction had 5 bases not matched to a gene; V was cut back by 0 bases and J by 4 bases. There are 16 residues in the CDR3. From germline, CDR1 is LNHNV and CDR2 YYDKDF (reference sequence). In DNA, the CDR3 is TGTGCCACCAGCAGAGATAGGGGACAGGGGCGAGAGACCCAGTACTTC. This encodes CATSRDRGQGRETQYF.

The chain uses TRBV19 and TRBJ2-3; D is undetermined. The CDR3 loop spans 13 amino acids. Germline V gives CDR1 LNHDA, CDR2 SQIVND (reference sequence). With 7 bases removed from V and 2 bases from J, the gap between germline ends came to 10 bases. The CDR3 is CASTVSHTDTQYF. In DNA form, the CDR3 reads TGTGCCAGTACTGTTAGTCACACAGATACGCAGTATTTT. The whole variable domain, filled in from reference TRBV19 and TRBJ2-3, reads DGGITQSPKYLFRKEGQNVTLSCEQNLNHDAMYWYRQDPGQGLRLIYYSQIVNDFQKGDIAEGYSVSREKKESFPLTVTSAQKNPTAFYLCASTVSHTDTQYFGPGTRLTVL.

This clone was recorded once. The CDR3 loop reads CAWGQGANEQFF. For the CDR3, the DNA is TGTGCCTGGGGACAGGGGGCGAATGAGCAGTTCTTC. This chain links TRBV30 with TRBJ2-1, with 11 bases fitting TRBD1. Germline V gene sequence: CDR1 GTSNPN, CDR2 SVGIG (reference sequence). The CDR3 length is 12 residues. V was pared by 5 bases and J by 7 bases, with 1 base of the junction left unmatched.

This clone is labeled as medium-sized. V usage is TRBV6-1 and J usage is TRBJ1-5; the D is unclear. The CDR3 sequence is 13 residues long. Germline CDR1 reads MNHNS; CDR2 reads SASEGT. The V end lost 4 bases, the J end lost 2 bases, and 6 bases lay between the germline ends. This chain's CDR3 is CASSGSGNQPQHF. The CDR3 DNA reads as TGTGCCAGCAGTGGATCGGGCAATCAGCCCCAGCATTTT.

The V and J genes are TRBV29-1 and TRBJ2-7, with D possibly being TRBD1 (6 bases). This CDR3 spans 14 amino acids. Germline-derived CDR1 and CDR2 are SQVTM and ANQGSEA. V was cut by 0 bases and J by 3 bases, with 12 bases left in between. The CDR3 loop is CSVEEQGIIYEQYV. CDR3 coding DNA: TGCAGCGTTGAAGAACAGGGAATAATCTACGAGCAGTACGTC.

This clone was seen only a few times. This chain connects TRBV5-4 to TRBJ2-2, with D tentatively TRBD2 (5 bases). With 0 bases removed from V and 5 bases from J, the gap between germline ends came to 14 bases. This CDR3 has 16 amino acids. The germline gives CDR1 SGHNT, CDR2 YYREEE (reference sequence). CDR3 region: CASSLGRAWSTGELFF. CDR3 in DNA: TGTGCCAGCAGCTTGGGGCGGGCCTGGTCTACCGGGGAGCTGTTTTTT.

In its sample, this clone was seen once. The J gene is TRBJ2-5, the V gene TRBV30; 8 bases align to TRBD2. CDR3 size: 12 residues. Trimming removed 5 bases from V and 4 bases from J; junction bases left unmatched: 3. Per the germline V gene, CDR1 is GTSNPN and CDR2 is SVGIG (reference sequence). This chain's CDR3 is CAWAGTRETQYF. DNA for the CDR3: TGTGCCTGGGCCGGGACTAGAGAGACCCAGTACTTC.

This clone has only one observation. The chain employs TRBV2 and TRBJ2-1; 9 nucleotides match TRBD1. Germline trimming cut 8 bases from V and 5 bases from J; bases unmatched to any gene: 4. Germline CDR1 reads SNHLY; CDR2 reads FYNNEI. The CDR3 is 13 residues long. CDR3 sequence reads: CASGQGPNNEQFF. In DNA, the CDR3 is TGTGCCAGCGGACAGGGGCCGAACAATGAGCAGTTCTTC.

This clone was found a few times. The CDR3 DNA reads as TGTGCCAGCAGCCAGAACATACCCGACAGACGCACAGATACGCAGTATTTT. As protein: CASSQNIPDRRTDTQYF. The V and J genes are TRBV13 and TRBJ2-3; tentatively, D is TRBD1 (5 bases). CDR3 length: 17 amino acids. Germline values: CDR1 PRHDT, CDR2 FYEKMQ (reference sequence). The V end lost 5 bases, the J end lost 1 base, and 19 bases lay between the germline ends. The full variable domain, its missing parts supplied by reference TRBV13 and TRBJ2-3, is AAGVIQSPRHLIKEKRETATLKCYPIPRHDTVYWYQQGPGQDPQFLISFYEKMQSDKGSIPDRFSAQQFSDYHSELNMSSLELGDSALYFCASSQNIPDRRTDTQYFGPGTRLTVL.

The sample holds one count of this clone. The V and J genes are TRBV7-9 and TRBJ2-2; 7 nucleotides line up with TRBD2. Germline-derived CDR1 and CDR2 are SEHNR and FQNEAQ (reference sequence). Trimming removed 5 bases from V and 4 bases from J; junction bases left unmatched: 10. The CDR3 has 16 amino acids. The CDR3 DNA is TGTGCCAGCAGCACCGTAGCGGGTAGGAGCACCGGGGAGCTGTTTTTT. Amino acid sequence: CASSTVAGRSTGELFF.

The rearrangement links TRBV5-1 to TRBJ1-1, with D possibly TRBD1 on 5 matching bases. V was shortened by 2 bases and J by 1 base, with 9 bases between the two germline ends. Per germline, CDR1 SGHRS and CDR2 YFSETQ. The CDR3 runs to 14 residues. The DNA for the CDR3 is TGCGCCAGCAGCTTTAGTCAGGGGAACACTGAAGCTTTCTTT. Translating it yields CASSFSQGNTEAFF.

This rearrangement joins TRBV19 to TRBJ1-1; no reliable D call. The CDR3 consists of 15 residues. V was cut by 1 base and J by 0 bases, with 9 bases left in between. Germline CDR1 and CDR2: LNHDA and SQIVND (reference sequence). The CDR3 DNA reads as TGTGCCAGTAGTATAGCCCTAGGAGTGAACACTGAAGCTTTCTTT. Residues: CASSIALGVNTEAFF.